The TCR beta chain under discussion was sequenced for a study of T cells after yellow fever vaccination. Study information: For low cell numbers, libraries were made with SMART-Seq v4 Ultra Low Input. Overall study findings and caveats: Weaker, the secondary response had a peak occurring faster, on day 5 versus 15. After the booster, over 95% of CD4 and about 90% of CD8 primary-response clones were re-detected. From the bulk population, abundant clonotypes could contaminate and appear within FACS-sorted repertoires.

A few counts support this clonotype. Antigen: not known. One entry per CDR3 protein results from TCRdb running MiXCR on the 5' RACE reads. The sample yields 610,000 or so distinct CDR3 sequences, about 12% seen once. The TCR originated in a man under 40 who received the YFV17D yellow fever vaccine. The sequences come from PBMCs, collected on the day of the yellow fever booster vaccination.

Written as DNA, the CDR3 is TGTGCCAGCAGCCCAAGCCGTGGGGTCTTCGGTGAAAAACTGTTTTTT. Amino acid sequence: CASSPSRGVFGEKLFF. V is TRBV7-2 and J is TRBJ1-4; D is unresolved. Trimming cost V 5 bases and J 7 bases, with 20 bases left between them. Germline lookup yields CDR1 SGHTA and CDR2 FQGNSA. The CDR3 consists of 16 residues.